This is a list of T cell receptor beta chains from one sample in a study of cytomegalovirus exposure and HLA in healthy donors. Some clones are missing from TCRdb's copy, which holds only in-frame ones; the method was immunoSEQ multiplex PCR. The sample holds approximately 150,000 clones, under 90% seen once. Sequencing was performed on PBMCs. These receptors all come from a man younger than 30 in good health and CMV-seronegative. Each CDR3 is given with its conserved first and last residue. A D gene is named only where the DNA matches it firmly. Only part of the rows carry a size: once, few, many, or a class if the clone is expanded.

j_gene: TRBJ2-2
v_gene: TRBV12-5
abundance: .
d_gene: .
CDR3aa: CASQSGGGNPTGELFF
CDR3nt: TGTGCTAGCCAGTCTGGGGGAGGTAATCCGACCGGGGAGCTGTTTTTT

j_gene: TRBJ1-2
v_gene: TRBV27
abundance: once
d_gene: TRBD1
CDR3aa: CASRGTANYGYTF
CDR3nt: TGTGCCAGCAGAGGGACAGCCAACTATGGCTACACCTTC

j_gene: TRBJ1-1
v_gene: TRBV15
abundance: .
d_gene: TRBD1
CDR3aa: CATSSPDRGNTEAFF
CDR3nt: TGTGCCACCAGCAGCCCCGACAGGGGGAACACTGAAGCTTTCTTT

j_gene: TRBJ2-3
v_gene: TRBV6-1
abundance: .
d_gene: .
CDR3aa: CASSEVGGVPTDTQYF
CDR3nt: TGTGCCAGCAGTGAAGTTGGAGGGGTCCCCACAGATACGCAGTATTTT

j_gene: TRBJ2-5
v_gene: TRBV25-1
abundance: .
d_gene: TRBD2
CDR3aa: CASSVFGGGQETQYF
CDR3nt: TGTGCCAGCAGTGTCTTCGGGGGGGGCCAAGAGACCCAGTACTTC

j_gene: TRBJ2-1
v_gene: TRBV6-5
abundance: .
d_gene: TRBD2
CDR3aa: CASTSSGFYNEQFF
CDR3nt: TGTGCCAGCACCAGTAGCGGGTTTTACAATGAGCAGTTCTTC

j_gene: TRBJ2-7
v_gene: TRBV12-5
abundance: .
d_gene: .
CDR3aa: CASARGVPYEQYF
CDR3nt: TGTGCTAGCGCAAGGGGTGTCCCCTACGAGCAGTACTTC

j_gene: TRBJ1-6
v_gene: TRBV5-1
abundance: .
d_gene: TRBD1
CDR3aa: CASSLENVAGQGNSPLHF
CDR3nt: TGCGCCAGCAGCTTGGAAAATGTGGCGGGACAGGGGAATTCACCCCTCCACTTT

j_gene: TRBJ2-1
v_gene: TRBV6-5
abundance: once
d_gene: .
CDR3aa: CASSSRAEQFF
CDR3nt: TGTGCCAGCAGTTCCAGGGCTGAGCAGTTCTTC

j_gene: TRBJ2-6
v_gene: TRBV5-5
abundance: few
d_gene: TRBD1
CDR3aa: CASRKNLDRVSGANVLTF
CDR3nt: TGTGCCAGCAGAAAGAACCTGGACAGGGTCTCTGGGGCCAACGTCCTGACTTTC

j_gene: TRBJ2-7
v_gene: TRBV27
abundance: .
d_gene: TRBD2
CDR3aa: CASSYGLAVPYEQYF
CDR3nt: TGTGCCAGCAGTTACGGACTAGCGGTACCCTACGAGCAGTACTTC

j_gene: TRBJ2-1
v_gene: TRBV7-9
abundance: .
d_gene: .
CDR3aa: CASSFDFDEQFF
CDR3nt: TGTGCCAGCAGCTTCGACTTCGATGAGCAGTTCTTC

j_gene: TRBJ2-2
v_gene: TRBV7-9
abundance: .
d_gene: TRBD1
CDR3aa: CASSLAGQRLTGELFF
CDR3nt: TGTGCCAGCAGCTTAGCGGGACAGAGACTCACCGGGGAGCTGTTTTTT

j_gene: TRBJ2-1
v_gene: TRBV28
abundance: .
d_gene: .
CDR3aa: CASSLVGGAGNEQFF
CDR3nt: TGTGCCAGCAGTCTCGTAGGGGGGGCCGGAAATGAGCAGTTCTTC

j_gene: TRBJ2-5
v_gene: TRBV11-2
abundance: .
d_gene: TRBD2
CDR3aa: CASSLISGSGRKTQYF
CDR3nt: TGTGCCAGCAGCTTGATTAGCGGGAGCGGTAGGAAGACCCAGTACTTC

j_gene: TRBJ1-3
v_gene: TRBV18
abundance: .
d_gene: .
CDR3aa: CASSQTVSSGNTIYF
CDR3nt: TGTGCCAGCTCACAAACAGTTAGCTCTGGAAACACCATATATTTT

j_gene: TRBJ2-1
v_gene: TRBV2
abundance: .
d_gene: .
CDR3aa: CASIEERTYNEQFF
CDR3nt: TGTGCCAGCATCGAAGAGAGGACATACAATGAGCAGTTCTTC

j_gene: TRBJ2-1
v_gene: TRBV5-1
abundance: .
d_gene: TRBD2
CDR3aa: CASSWTSGDNEQFF
CDR3nt: TGCGCCAGCAGCTGGACTAGCGGGGACAATGAGCAGTTCTTC

j_gene: TRBJ2-7
v_gene: TRBV9
abundance: .
d_gene: .
CDR3aa: CASSLIGGGEQYF
CDR3nt: TGTGCCAGCAGCCTGATAGGGGGGGGCGAGCAGTACTTC

j_gene: TRBJ2-4
v_gene: TRBV30
abundance: .
d_gene: TRBD2
CDR3aa: CAWSRALAGAKNIQYF
CDR3nt: TGTGCCTGGAGTCGGGCCCTAGCGGGAGCCAAAAACATTCAGTACTTC

j_gene: TRBJ1-1
v_gene: TRBV6-1
abundance: .
d_gene: .
CDR3aa: CASTRTELRGTEAFF
CDR3nt: TGTGCCAGCACCAGGACAGAACTTAGGGGCACTGAAGCTTTCTTT

j_gene: TRBJ2-1
v_gene: TRBV18
abundance: .
d_gene: TRBD2
CDR3aa: CASSPGGTRVNEQFF
CDR3nt: TGTGCCAGCTCACCGGGTGGGACTAGAGTCAATGAGCAGTTCTTC

j_gene: TRBJ1-1
v_gene: TRBV13
abundance: .
d_gene: .
CDR3aa: CASSRGARGTEAFF
CDR3nt: TGTGCCAGCAGCCGGGGGGCCCGCGGCACTGAAGCTTTCTTT

j_gene: TRBJ2-6
v_gene: TRBV27
abundance: .
d_gene: TRBD1
CDR3aa: CASSVVQGTGANVLTF
CDR3nt: TGTGCCAGCAGCGTCGTACAGGGGACCGGGGCCAACGTCCTGACTTTC

j_gene: TRBJ2-3
v_gene: TRBV11-3
abundance: .
d_gene: TRBD2
CDR3aa: CASGGADTQYF
CDR3nt: TGTGCCTCTGGGGGGGCAGATACGCAGTATTTT

j_gene: TRBJ1-1
v_gene: TRBV4-1
abundance: .
d_gene: .
CDR3aa: CASSLPGRGDTEAFF
CDR3nt: TGCGCCAGCAGCCTCCCAGGTCGCGGGGACACTGAAGCTTTCTTT

j_gene: TRBJ2-7
v_gene: TRBV4-1
abundance: .
d_gene: TRBD2
CDR3aa: CASSQGVFGLAGNEQYF
CDR3nt: TGCGCCAGCAGCCAAGGAGTATTCGGTCTAGCGGGGAACGAGCAGTACTTC

j_gene: TRBJ2-7
v_gene: TRBV27
abundance: .
d_gene: .
CDR3aa: CASSLGARGEQYF
CDR3nt: TGTGCCAGCAGTTTAGGGGCCAGGGGCGAGCAGTACTTC

j_gene: TRBJ2-1
v_gene: TRBV27
abundance: .
d_gene: TRBD2
CDR3aa: CASSAGTTRYNEQFF
CDR3nt: TGTGCCAGCAGTGCCGGGACTACCCGATACAATGAGCAGTTCTTC

j_gene: TRBJ2-7
v_gene: TRBV7-2
abundance: .
d_gene: TRBD2
CDR3aa: CASSLGGLARSSYEQYF
CDR3nt: TGTGCCAGCAGCTTAGGTGGACTAGCTCGGAGCTCCTACGAGCAGTACTTC

j_gene: TRBJ2-7
v_gene: TRBV29-1
abundance: .
d_gene: TRBD1
CDR3aa: CSVLLGTDTYEQYF
CDR3nt: TGCAGCGTACTCCTAGGGACAGACACCTACGAGCAGTACTTC

j_gene: TRBJ2-7
v_gene: TRBV7-2
abundance: .
d_gene: .
CDR3aa: CASSDGGSWEQYF
CDR3nt: TGTGCCAGCAGCGACGGGGGTTCGTGGGAGCAGTACTTC

j_gene: TRBJ2-5
v_gene: TRBV6-1
abundance: .
d_gene: TRBD2
CDR3aa: CASSRLADKETQYF
CDR3nt: TGTGCCAGCAGCCGACTAGCGGACAAAGAGACCCAGTACTTC

j_gene: TRBJ1-5
v_gene: TRBV7-9
abundance: .
d_gene: TRBD1
CDR3aa: CASSSGTANQPQHF
CDR3nt: TGTGCCAGCAGCTCAGGGACAGCTAATCAGCCCCAGCATTTT

j_gene: TRBJ2-3
v_gene: TRBV7-7
abundance: .
d_gene: TRBD1
CDR3aa: CASSPTGFTDTQYF
CDR3nt: TGTGCTAGCAGCCCGACAGGGTTCACAGATACGCAGTATTTT

j_gene: TRBJ2-5
v_gene: TRBV5-1
abundance: .
d_gene: TRBD2
CDR3aa: CASSSAGGPQETQYF
CDR3nt: TGCGCCAGCAGCTCGGCGGGGGGGCCACAAGAGACCCAGTACTTC

j_gene: TRBJ2-7
v_gene: TRBV5-6
abundance: .
d_gene: TRBD2
CDR3aa: CASSSAGGFYEQYF
CDR3nt: TGTGCCAGCAGCTCCGCCGGGGGGTTCTACGAGCAGTACTTC